This TCR beta chain was retrieved from a study of T cell responses to AZD1222 COVID-19 vaccine. The germline CDR1 and CDR2 sequences are MNHEY and SVGAGI. The CDR3 is 15 residues long. V lost 6 bases to trimming and J lost 5 bases; unmatched junction nucleotides: 8. TCRdb keeps only in-frame clones here, not all; method: immunoSEQ multiplex PCR. Counted here are roughly 150,000 clones, 88% occurring once; the ten biggest clones make up around 2.3%. Sequencing was performed on peripheral blood, taken on day 0 of AZD1222 vaccination. The J gene is TRBJ1-5, the V gene TRBV6-5; TRBD1 agrees at 9 bases. This TCR came from an adult in good health. CDR3: CASREGQGVDQPQHF. For the CDR3, the DNA is TGTGCCAGCAGGGAGGGACAGGGTGTGGATCAGCCCCAGCATTTT.